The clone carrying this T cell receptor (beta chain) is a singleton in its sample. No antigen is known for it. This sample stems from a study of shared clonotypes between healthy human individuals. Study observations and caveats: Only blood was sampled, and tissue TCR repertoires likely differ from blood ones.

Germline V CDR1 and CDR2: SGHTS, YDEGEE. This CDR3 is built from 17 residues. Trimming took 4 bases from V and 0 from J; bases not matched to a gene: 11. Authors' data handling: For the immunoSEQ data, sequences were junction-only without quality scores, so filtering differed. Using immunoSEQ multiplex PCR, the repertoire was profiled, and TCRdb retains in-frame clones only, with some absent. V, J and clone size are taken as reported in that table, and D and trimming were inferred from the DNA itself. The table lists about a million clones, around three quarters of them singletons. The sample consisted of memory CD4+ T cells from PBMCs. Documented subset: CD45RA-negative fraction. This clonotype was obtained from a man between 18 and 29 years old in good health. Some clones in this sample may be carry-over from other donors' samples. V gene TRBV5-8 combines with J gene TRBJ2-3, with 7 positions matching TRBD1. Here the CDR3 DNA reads TGTGCCAGCAGCCCCTATCGTGGGACAGATAGCACAGATACGCAGTATTTT. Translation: CASSPYRGTDSTDTQYF. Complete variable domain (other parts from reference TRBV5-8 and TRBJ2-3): EAGVTQSPTHLIKTRGQQATLRCSPISGHTSVYWYQQALGLGLQFLLWYDEGEERNRGNFPPRFSGRQFPNYSSELNVNALELEDSALYLCASSPYRGTDSTDTQYFGPGTRLTVL.